The text below deals with one T cell receptor beta chain. What it binds is not known. These data come from a study of T cell responses to AZD1222 COVID-19 vaccine. Points from the study as a whole: Clonal diversity was possibly underestimated, and the donors were mostly white British, with more females. Sampling that yielded the repertoires occurred only after the peak T cell response. Spike was spanned by vaccine-associated CD4 TCRs, with dominance at 160-218 and 743-854.

The protocol was immunoSEQ multiplex PCR, while the TCRdb copy is restricted to in-frame clones and leaves out a portion. The sample records tens of thousands of clones, roughly nine tenths being singletons. There are 15 residues in the CDR3. Germline V gene data show CDR1 as SGHRS and CDR2 as YFSETQ. V gave up 0 bases and J gave up 1 base, with 7 bases separating them. The chain recombines TRBV5-1 with TRBJ2-2, with D unclear. Sequencing used peripheral blood, obtained 28 days after the second AZD1222 dose. This receptor was taken from an adult who received the AZD1222 COVID-19 vaccine. The DNA for the CDR3 is TGCGCCAGCAGCTTGGGACACGAGAACACCGGGGAGCTGTTTTTT. Translation gives CASSLGHENTGELFF.